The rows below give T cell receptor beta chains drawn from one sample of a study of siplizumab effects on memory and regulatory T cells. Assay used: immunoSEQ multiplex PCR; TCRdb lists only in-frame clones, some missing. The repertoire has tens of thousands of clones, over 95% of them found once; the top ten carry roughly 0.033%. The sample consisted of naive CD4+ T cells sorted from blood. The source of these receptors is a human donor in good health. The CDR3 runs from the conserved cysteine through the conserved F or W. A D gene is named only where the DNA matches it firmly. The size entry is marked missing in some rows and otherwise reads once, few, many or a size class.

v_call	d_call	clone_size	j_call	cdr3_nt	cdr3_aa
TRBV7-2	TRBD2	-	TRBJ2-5	TGTGCCAGCAGCCTAGAAGGGACTAGCGGGGGGAAGACCCAGTACTTC	CASSLEGTSGGKTQYF
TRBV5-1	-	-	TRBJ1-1	TGCGCCAGCAGCTTTATTGCCGGGGGAGGCACTGAAGCTTTCTTT	CASSFIAGGGTEAFF
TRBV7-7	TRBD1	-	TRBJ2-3	TGTGCCAGCAGCTTAGGTCTCGGGACAGGGGGCGATACGCAGTATTTT	CASSLGLGTGGDTQYF
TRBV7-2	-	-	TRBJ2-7	TGTGCCAGCAGCTTCGAGGGCTCCCCCTCTCCCTACGAGCAGTACTTC	CASSFEGSPSPYEQYF
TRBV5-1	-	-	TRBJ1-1	TGCGCCAGCAGCCTTAGCTCAGGGTCAGAAGCTTTCTTT	CASSLSSGSEAFF
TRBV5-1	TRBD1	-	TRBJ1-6	TGCGCCAGCAGCTTGGCCACTCCGGGACAGGGTAATTCACCCCTCCACTTT	CASSLATPGQGNSPLHF
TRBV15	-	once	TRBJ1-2	TGTGCCACCAGCAGAGCCCCTAGTGACGGGGCGAATGGCTACACCTTC	CATSRAPSDGANGYTF
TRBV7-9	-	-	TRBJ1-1	TGTGCCAGCAGCTCGCCCGGGACGGCAAACACTGAAGCTTTCTTT	CASSSPGTANTEAFF
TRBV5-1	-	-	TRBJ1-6	TGCGCCAGCAGCGGGGGGGGCGTTTATTCACCCCTCCACTTT	CASSGGGVYSPLHF
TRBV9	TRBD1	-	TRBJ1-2	TGTGCCAGCAGCGTAGATCCGTCCGGACAGGGGGATTCAAACTATGGCTACACCTTC	CASSVDPSGQGDSNYGYTF
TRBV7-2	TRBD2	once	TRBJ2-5	TGTGCCAGCAGCCGTAGCGGGGGTCAAGAGACCCAGTACTTC	CASSRSGGQETQYF
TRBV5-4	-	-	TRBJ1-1	TGTGCCAGCAGCCTAGGACAGCCTGGCACTGAAGCTTTCTTT	CASSLGQPGTEAFF
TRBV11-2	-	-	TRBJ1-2	TGTGCCAGCGGTAGGGGGGAGGGCTATGGCTACACCTTC	CASGRGEGYGYTF
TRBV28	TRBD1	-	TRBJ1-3	TGTGCCAGCAGCCCCTGGACAGGGAACTCTGGAAACACCATATATTTT	CASSPWTGNSGNTIYF
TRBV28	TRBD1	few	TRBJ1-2	TGTGCCAGCAGTTCCGGGACAGGGGGCGTTAGTAACTATGGCTACACCTTC	CASSSGTGGVSNYGYTF
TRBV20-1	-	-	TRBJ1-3	TGCAGTGCCCCCGGGGGAAACACCATATATTTT	CSAPGGNTIYF
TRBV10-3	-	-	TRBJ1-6	TGTGCCATCAGTTTCCGGGATAATTCACCCCTCCACTTT	CAISFRDNSPLHF
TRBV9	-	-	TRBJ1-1	TGTGCCAGCAGCGTAGAAGCAGGGGCTAAAGCTTTCTTT	CASSVEAGAKAFF
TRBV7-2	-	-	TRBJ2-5	TGTGCCAGCAGCTTTACTGGGACCCAGTACTTC	CASSFTGTQYF
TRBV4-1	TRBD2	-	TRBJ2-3	TGCGCCAGCAGCCAACCAGCGGGGGGGACAGATACGCAGTATTTT	CASSQPAGGTDTQYF
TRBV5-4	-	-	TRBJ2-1	TGTGCCAGCAATTCAGACAGAACAATCTCCTACAATGAGCAGTTCTTC	CASNSDRTISYNEQFF
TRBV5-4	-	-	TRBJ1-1	TGTGCCAGCAGCTTGGGGGCGTGGGGGGGCCAAACTGAAGCTTTCTTT	CASSLGAWGGQTEAFF
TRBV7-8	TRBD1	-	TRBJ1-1	TGTGCCAGCAGCAACCGGGACAGAAACACTGAAGCTTTCTTT	CASSNRDRNTEAFF
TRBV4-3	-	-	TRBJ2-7	TGCGCCAGCAGCCAAGATCTCCGCTACGAGCAGTACTTC	CASSQDLRYEQYF
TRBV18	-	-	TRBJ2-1	TGTGCCAGCTCACCTACGGGACGCGGCGCCTACAATGAGCAGTTCTTC	CASSPTGRGAYNEQFF
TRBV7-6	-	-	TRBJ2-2	TGTGCCAGCAGCTCTACCGCGGGATCCACCGGGGAGCTGTTTTTT	CASSSTAGSTGELFF
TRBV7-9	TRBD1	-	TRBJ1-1	TGTGCCAGCAGCTTAGGCCTGTCGGGGACAGCGAACACTGAAGCTTTCTTT	CASSLGLSGTANTEAFF
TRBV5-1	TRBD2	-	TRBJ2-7	TGCGCCAGCAGCCCGGGGACGGGGGGATACGAGCAGTACTTC	CASSPGTGGYEQYF
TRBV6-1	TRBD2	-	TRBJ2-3	TGTGCCAGCATCTTACTAGCGGGTAGCACAGATACGCAGTATTTT	CASILLAGSTDTQYF
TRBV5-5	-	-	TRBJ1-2	TGTGCCAGCAGCTTGGACTTGTGGACGAGGGGTGATGGCTACACCTTC	CASSLDLWTRGDGYTF
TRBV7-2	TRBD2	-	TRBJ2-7	TGTGCCAGCAGCAAAAGCGGGGTTTCCTACGAGCAGTACTTC	CASSKSGVSYEQYF
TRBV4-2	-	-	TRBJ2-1	TGTGCCAGCAGTCAACCCCACCGGGAGGGGGCAAATGAGCAGTTCTTC	CASSQPHREGANEQFF
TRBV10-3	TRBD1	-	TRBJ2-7	TGTGCCATCAGGCCGGGACAGGCCATCAACTACGAGCAGTACTTC	CAIRPGQAINYEQYF
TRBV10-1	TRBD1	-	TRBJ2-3	TGCGCCAGCAGTGACCCGGGACAGGGTGTAGATACGCAGTATTTT	CASSDPGQGVDTQYF
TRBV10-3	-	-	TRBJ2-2	TGTGCCATCAGTCGGGGCGGGGAGCTGTTTTTT	CAISRGGELFF
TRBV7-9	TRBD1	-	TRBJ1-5	TGTGCCAGCAGCTTAGGGAACCGGGACAGGGGAAGTCAGCCCCAGCATTTT	CASSLGNRDRGSQPQHF
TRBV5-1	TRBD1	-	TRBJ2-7	TGCGCCAGCAGCTTGACGGGACAGGGTCGAGAGGAGCAGTACTTC	CASSLTGQGREEQYF
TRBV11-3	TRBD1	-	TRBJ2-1	TGTGCCAGCAGCCGGGGACAGGGGGCGGGCGATGAGCAGTTCTTC	CASSRGQGAGDEQFF
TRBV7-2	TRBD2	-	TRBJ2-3	TGTGCCAGCAGCTTAGGGGGGGTAGCGGGAGCTAGCACAGATACGCAGTATTTT	CASSLGGVAGASTDTQYF
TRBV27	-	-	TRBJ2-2	TGTGCCAGCAGTTTCCCGGGAAAAACCGGGGAGCTGTTTTTT	CASSFPGKTGELFF
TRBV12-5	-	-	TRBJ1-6	TGTGCTAGTGGCACAGGGAGCAAGGCGAGGCCCCTCCACTTT	CASGTGSKARPLHF
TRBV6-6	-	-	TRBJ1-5	TGTGCCAGCAGAGAGGTTTATAGCAATCAGCCCCAGCATTTT	CASREVYSNQPQHF
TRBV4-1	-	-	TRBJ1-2	TGCGCCAGCAGCCAAGAGTGGATTAATCCGTACACCTTC	CASSQEWINPYTF
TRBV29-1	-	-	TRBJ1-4	TGCAGCGTGGCAGGGGCTAATGAAAAACTGTTTTTT	CSVAGANEKLFF
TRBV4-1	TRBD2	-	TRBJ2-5	TGCGCCAGCAGCCAGGTCCCGACTAGCTCGAAAGAAGAGACCCAGTACTTC	CASSQVPTSSKEETQYF
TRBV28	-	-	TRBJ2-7	TGTGCCAGCAGAGAGACGGGTAGCTCCTACGAGCAGTACTTC	CASRETGSSYEQYF
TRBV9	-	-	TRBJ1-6	TGTGCCAGCAGCGTAGATAGGTATAATTCACCCCTCCACTTT	CASSVDRYNSPLHF
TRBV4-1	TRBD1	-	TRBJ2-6	TGCGCCAGCAGCCCGGGACAGGGGAGTTCTGGGGCCAACGTCCTGACTTTC	CASSPGQGSSGANVLTF
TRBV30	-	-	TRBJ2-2	TGTGCCCACCGGGGTCTTATCAACACCGGGGAGCTGTTTTTT	CAHRGLINTGELFF
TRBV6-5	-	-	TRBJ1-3	TGTGCCAGCAGTCAGATCGGAAACACCATATATTTT	CASSQIGNTIYF
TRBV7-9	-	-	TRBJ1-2	TGTGCCAGCAGCTTAGGGCAGGGCGATGGCTACACCTTC	CASSLGQGDGYTF
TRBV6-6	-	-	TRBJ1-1	TGTGCCAGCGGGCGGGGAGACACTGAAGCTTTCTTT	CASGRGDTEAFF
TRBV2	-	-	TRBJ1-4	TGTGCCAGCAGCGAGAGGAGGGATGAAAAACTGTTTTTT	CASSERRDEKLFF
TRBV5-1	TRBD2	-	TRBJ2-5	TGCGCCAGCAGCTTGGGTGGCGGGGGAAAAGAGACCCAGTACTTC	CASSLGGGGKETQYF
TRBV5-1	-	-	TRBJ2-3	TGCGCCAGCAGCTTGACTACAGCTAGCACAGATACGCAGTATTTT	CASSLTTASTDTQYF
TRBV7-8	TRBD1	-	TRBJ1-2	TGTGCCAGCAGCTTGGAGGGGGCCTATGGCTACACCTTC	CASSLEGAYGYTF
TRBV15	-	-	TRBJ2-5	TGTGCCACCAGCAGAGGTGGCCAAGAGACCCAGTACTTC	CATSRGGQETQYF